This T cell receptor (beta chain) was documented in a study of early T cells in non-severe SARS-CoV-2 infection. General study results and limits: Clonotype matching in VDJdb favored anti-spike CD8 responses and did not capture private and CD4 specificities.

CDR1 and CDR2 (germline): MNHEY, SVGAGI. This CDR3 comprises 17 residues. V was cut by 8 bases and J by 7 bases, with 26 bases left in between. This clonotype was counted only a few times. The antigen is unknown. Tagging with unique molecular identifiers was applied to individual cDNA molecules. TCRdb processed the 5' RACE reads anew with MiXCR; each CDR3 protein has one entry. This sample yields about 99,000 distinct CDR3 sequences, of which roughly 17% are seen a single time; 0.95% to 1.5% belongs to the top ten. The TCR was taken from an adult who was a healthcare worker with PCR-confirmed SARS-CoV-2 infection or an uninfected control (not recorded which). Sequencing was performed on whole blood. V gene TRBV6-5 combines with J gene TRBJ2-2, with D possibly TRBD1 on 5 matching bases. The chain's CDR3 is CASGAHRTRRVGGELFF. The CDR3 DNA follows: TGTGCCAGCGGGGCTCACCGGACGAGAAGGGTGGGCGGGGAGCTGTTTTTT.